This TCR beta chain comes out of a study of blood T cell repertoires in COVID-19. Across the study: Samples taken during acute and convalescent COVID-19 were collected in the United States, Italy and Spain. T cells, B-cell-depleted T cells, or PBMCs provided the cDNA or gDNA that served as material.

In the original processing: Reference gene primer amplification gave estimated nucleated cell counts. The assay was immunoSEQ multiplex PCR, and TCRdb's table has in-frame clones only and misses some. That table is the source of V, J and clone size, and D and trimming were worked out from the DNA. The repertoire holds some 280,000 clones, with over 75% as singletons. The sequence derives from a woman aged 60-70 years with acute or convalescent COVID-19. Sequencing was done on a sample of peripheral blood.

CDR3 in amino acids: CASSTSQGAREKLFF. CDR3 bases: TGTGCCAGCAGTACCTCACAGGGGGCGAGGGAAAAACTGTTTTTT. The rearrangement links TRBV28 to TRBJ1-4; 9 bases agree with TRBD1. V shed 5 bases, J shed 8 bases, and the junction held 9 bases outside the gene matches. Germline values: CDR1 MDHEN, CDR2 SYDVKM. The CDR3 consists of 15 residues.